Below, 22 T cell receptor beta chains from the same sample are listed, as sequenced in a study of T cells in Graves' hyperthyroidism and ophthalmopathy. Authors of the study amplified TCR beta CDR3 regions from RNA transcripts. The study used the HTBI primer set for a first-round RT-PCR of the TCR CDR3. From the multiplex PCR reads, TCRdb called clonotypes with MiXCR, one entry per CDR3 protein. The sample includes under 650,000 distinct CDR3 sequences, roughly 16% of them seen just once. The specimen sequenced was blood. The receptors originated from a woman under 40 with Graves' hyperthyroidism.

J is TRBJ2-1 and V is TRBV12-3 or TRBV12-4, with TRBD1 as a possible D gene (6 bases). With 1 base removed from V and 9 bases from J, the gap between germline ends came to 13 bases. The CDR3 consists of 14 residues. For the CDR3, the DNA is TGTGCCAGCAGTTTAGACAGGGACCCGAGTGAGCAGTTCTTC. Amino acid sequence: CASSLDRDPSEQFF.

A few counts support this clonotype. This chain uses TRBV13 with TRBJ2-2; either TRBD1 or TRBD2 may supply D (5 bases each). CDR3 length equals 17 residues. The V end lost 5 bases, the J end lost 2 bases, and 18 bases lay between the germline ends. Germline CDR1 PRHDT, CDR2 FYEKMQ (reference sequence). The CDR3 DNA reads as TGTGCCAGCAGCCCGAGCGGTGGGGGACGAAACACCGGGGAGCTGTTTTTT. The encoded protein is CASSPSGGGRNTGELFF.

With regard to this clonotype: A much larger clone differs by one base, so this may be a read error. This chain connects TRBV6-2 or TRBV6-3 to TRBJ2-5; D may be TRBD2 (5 bases). The CDR3 contains 14 residues. Trimming pared 6 bases from V and 4 bases from J, leaving 15 bases between. Germline V gene sequence: CDR1 MNHEY, CDR2 SVGEGT. CDR3 nucleotide sequence: TGTGCCAGCAGGGCCGAGGGAGTAAGAGAGACCCAGTACTTC. Protein: CASRAEGVRETQYF.

The V and J genes are TRBV4-2 and TRBJ1-2, with TRBD1 identical over 7 bases. The germline CDR1 and CDR2 sequences are LGHNA and YNFKEQ. This CDR3 region has 15 residues. The ends lost 1 base at V and 2 bases at J; junction bases unmatched: 4. The CDR3 here is CASSQGDRANYGYTF. CDR3 in DNA: TGTGCCAGCAGCCAAGGCGACAGGGCGAACTATGGCTACACCTTC.

This chain links TRBV20-1 with TRBJ2-1, with 10 positions matching TRBD1. V lost 5 bases and J lost 4; bases outside the gene matches: 5. CDR1 and CDR2 (germline): DFQATT, SNEGSKA (reference sequence). This CDR3 comprises 14 residues. The CDR3 is CSAFDRGQYNEQFF. The CDR3 DNA sequence: TGCAGTGCTTTCGACAGGGGGCAATACAATGAGCAGTTCTTC.

This clonotype was counted ten times or more. This chain connects TRBV7-2 to TRBJ2-5; 13 nucleotides match TRBD2. The CDR3 is 16 residues long. The junction had 8 bases not matched to a gene; V was cut back by 5 bases and J by 5 bases. CDR1 is SGHTA and CDR2 is FQGNSA in the germline V gene. The CDR3 region has the DNA TGTGCCAGCAGCCCTTGGACTAGCGGGAGATCCGAGACCCAGTACTTC. Residues: CASSPWTSGRSETQYF.

This clonotype was counted between two and nine times. The chain recombines TRBV24-1 with TRBJ2-1; 8 bases line up with TRBD2. In germline, CDR1 is KGHDR, CDR2 SFDVKD. This CDR3 has 17 amino acids. V was clipped by 1 base and J by 0 bases; unmatched bases: 4. The CDR3 region has the DNA TGTGCCACCAGTGATTTTACGGGAGGGACCTCCTACAATGAGCAGTTCTTC. Its protein product is CATSDFTGGTSYNEQFF.

This clonotype was detected only a few times. This chain joins TRBV4-2 and TRBJ2-1; possibly TRBD1 for D (6 bases). V dropped 0 bases and J dropped 0 bases, with 24 bases sitting between them. The CDR3 loop spans 21 amino acids. Germline CDR1 reads LGHNA; CDR2 reads YNFKEQ. In DNA, the CDR3 is TGTGCCAGCAGCCAAGATCTTAGGGGGACACCGAGGAGCAGCTCCTACAATGAGCAGTTCTTC. Its translation is CASSQDLRGTPRSSSYNEQFF.

This clonotype was seen repeatedly, ten times or more. This chain links TRBV28 with TRBJ1-1; D gene unclear. The CDR3 consists of 13 residues. Trimming removed 4 bases from V and 1 base from J, with 7 bases in between. CDR1 is MDHEN, CDR2 SYDVKM, per germline. The CDR3 bases are TGTGCCAGCAGTTACTGGGAGAACACTGAAGCTTTCTTT. Translating gives CASSYWENTEAFF.

A remark on this clonotype: This may stem from a read error, because a much larger clone lies one nucleotide away. This chain connects TRBV6-2 or TRBV6-3 to TRBJ2-7, with TRBD2 identical over 7 bases. The CDR3 covers 14 residues. Per germline, CDR1 MNHEY and CDR2 SVGEGT. The CDR3 sequence: CASSYGAGSYGQYF. The CDR3 DNA reads TGTGCCAGCAGTTACGGAGCGGGATCTTACGGGCAGTACTTC.

For the CDR3, the DNA is TGTGCCAGCGGTAAAGGTTGGGCTCAGGAGGTGACGGCTTTCTTT. As protein: CASGKGWAQEVTAFF. V gene TRBV13 combines with J gene TRBJ1-1; D is unclear. The CDR3 is 15 residues long. V was cut by 8 bases and J by 11 bases, with 27 bases left in between. CDR1 PRHDT and CDR2 FYEKMQ come from the germline V gene (reference sequence).

The rearrangement links TRBV6-1 to TRBJ2-2; D not resolved. Germline V gives CDR1 MNHNS, CDR2 SASEGT. V gave up 11 bases and J gave up 6 bases, with 16 bases separating them. The CDR3 runs 13 residues. In DNA form, the CDR3 reads TGTGCCGTACCCAAACTTAACGCCGGGGAGCTGTTTTTT. Amino acid sequence: CAVPKLNAGELFF.

This clonotype was detected many times. V and J are TRBV7-2 and TRBJ2-5, with TRBD2 matching 11 bases. Germline V gene lookup returns CDR1 SGHTA and CDR2 FQGNSA. This CDR3 has 17 amino acids. V lost 0 bases to trimming and J lost 7 bases; unmatched junction nucleotides: 10. CDR3 sequence reads: CASSLALVAGGGGTQYF. CDR3 sequence (DNA): TGTGCCAGCAGCTTAGCCCTGGTAGCGGGAGGGGGCGGGACCCAGTACTTC.

This clonotype was detected a few times. The chain uses TRBV7-9 and TRBJ2-4, with TRBD2 matching over 7 bases. This CDR3 comprises 13 residues. Per germline, CDR1 SEHNR and CDR2 FQNEAQ (reference sequence). Trimming at V came to 10 bases and at J to 1 base, leaving 4 bases not matched to a gene. The CDR3: CATMGGAKNIQYF. The CDR3 DNA reads as TGTGCCACCATGGGGGGGGCCAAAAACATTCAGTACTTC.

A word on this clonotype: A read error is possible here, since a much larger clone lies one base away. The chain employs TRBV18 and TRBJ2-1; TRBD2 agrees at 16 bases. There are 17 residues in the CDR3. Germline assignment: CDR1 KGHSH and CDR2 LQKENI. After removal of 8 bases from V and 8 bases from J, the junction contained 12 bases not matched to a gene. This CDR3 is CASPSGTSGRASYEQFF. Written as DNA, the CDR3 is TGTGCCAGCCCATCCGGGACTAGCGGGAGGGCAAGTTATGAGCAGTTCTTC.

The chain recombines TRBV7-9 with TRBJ2-2; D may be TRBD1 or TRBD2 (5 bases each). Germline V gene sequence: CDR1 SEHNR, CDR2 FQNEAQ (reference sequence). The CDR3 covers 15 residues. The V end was cut by 6 bases, the J end by 4 bases, with 15 bases between. CDR3: CASRSRDAFTGELFF. The DNA of the CDR3 is TGTGCCAGCAGATCACGGGACGCCTTCACCGGGGAGCTGTTTTTT.

This clonotype has a handful of counts. The chain carries TRBV7-6 and TRBJ1-1; 8 bases match TRBD1. The germline CDR1 and CDR2 sequences are SGHVS and FNYEAQ. CDR3 length: 15 amino acids. V was clipped by 2 bases and J by 1 base; unmatched bases: 3. CDR3 loop: CASSLTQGANTEAFF. The CDR3, as DNA: TGTGCCAGCAGCTTAACCCAGGGGGCGAACACTGAAGCTTTCTTT.

In this sample, this clonotype turned up a few times. V gene TRBV6-2 or TRBV6-3 combines with J gene TRBJ2-4, with D maybe TRBD2 (5 bases). Germline assignment: CDR1 MNHEY and CDR2 SVGEGT. V was trimmed by 8 bases and J by 1 base, leaving 27 bases between them. This CDR3 contains 19 residues. DNA of the CDR3: TGTGCCAGCTCACCTCCCATTGCCGGAGGTAGCGAGGCCAAAAACATTCAGTACTTC. Its protein product is CASSPPIAGGSEAKNIQYF.

As for this clonotype: An end of the junction differs from the germline gene, which may be a read error. The chain has TRBV28 and TRBJ1-2; D is ambiguous. This CDR3 contains 13 residues. CDR1 is MDHEN and CDR2 is SYDVKM in the germline V gene. The CDR3 nucleotides read TGTGCCAGCGTTGACACAATTAACAATGGCTACACCTTC. Translation gives CASVDTINNGYTF.

This clonotype was observed a few times. The chain combines TRBV6-5 with TRBJ2-2; D perhaps matches TRBD2 (6 bases). The CDR3 covers 14 residues. V was shortened by 11 bases and J by 5 bases, with 18 bases between the two germline ends. From germline, CDR1 is MNHEY and CDR2 SVGAGI. CDR3 region: CACIAGRQTGELFF. The CDR3 nucleotides are TGTGCCTGCATCGCAGGGAGGCAAACCGGGGAGCTGTTTTTT.

On this clonotype itself: This sequence may be a read error, since a much larger clone differs from it by one base. This rearrangement joins TRBV12-5 to TRBJ2-1, with D unclear. The last part of the DNA fits TRBJ2-7 better; the J call may be wrong. There are 13 residues in the CDR3. Germline V gene lookup returns CDR1 LGHNT and CDR2 FRNRAP. The CDR3 is CASAPSVHNEQYF. The CDR3, as DNA: TGTGCTAGTGCCCCGAGTGTCCACAATGAGCAGTACTTC.

This clonotype was detected a few times. The chain carries TRBV6-4 and TRBJ2-7, with D perhaps assigned TRBD1 or TRBD2 (5 bases each). The CDR3 covers 14 residues. Trimming stripped 2 bases from V and 4 bases from J, with 12 bases between. Germline CDR1 MRHNA, CDR2 SNTAGT. The CDR3 loop is CASSDRDETYEQYF. In DNA form, the CDR3 reads TGTGCCAGCAGTGACAGGGACGAGACTTACGAGCAGTACTTC.